The T cell receptor (beta chain) described here comes from a study of T cells in Graves' hyperthyroidism and ophthalmopathy. Findings of the study overall: Among thyroid clonotypes expanded above 0.001, most also appeared in blood.

The germline V gene has CDR1 MGHRA and CDR2 YSYEKL. The CDR3 has 17 residues. V lost 0 bases, J lost 4 bases, and 9 bases stayed unmatched. RNA transcripts yielded amplified TCR beta CDR3 regions. A set of HTBI primers served as the primers for a first-round RT-PCR of the TCR CDR3. Via MiXCR, TCRdb re-called the multiplex PCR reads, giving one row per CDR3 protein. The sample has around 290,000 distinct CDR3 sequences, about 14% seen once. This clonotype occurred many times. What it binds is not known. Sequenced material: blood. The receptor was isolated from a woman between 25 and 40 years old with Graves' hyperthyroidism that later progressed to Graves' ophthalmopathy. The genes are TRBV4-1 and TRBJ2-5; 9 nucleotides match TRBD2. The CDR3 loop reads CASSQDSAGGKGETQYF. CDR3 DNA: TGCGCCAGCAGCCAAGATAGCGCGGGAGGGAAAGGAGAGACCCAGTACTTC.